The sample holds a few counts of the clone carrying this TCR beta chain. The antigen is unknown. A much larger clone differs from this one at a single base, so this may be a read error. Gene names are mouse gene names. Read coverage stops 4 residues before the CDR3 terminus; the germline J gene supplies the remainder. At the DNA level, this CDR3 is encoded by other sequences in the same sample as well. On the basis of CD4, CD8alpha, NKG2D, NKG2ACE and other markers, pooled cutaneous lymph node cells were sorted. RNA extraction and reverse transcription yielded cDNA as sequencing template. Using immunoSEQ multiplex PCR, the repertoire was profiled, and TCRdb retains in-frame clones only, with some absent. There are 200,000 to 300,000 clones in the sample, none observed a single time. The data belong to a study of CD8+ T cells in alopecia areata. Across the study: Grafts of skin from C3H/HeJ donors aged roughly 6-12 months with spontaneous alopecia went to female C3H/HeJ mice aged roughly 7-11 weeks.

The length of the CDR3 is 13 residues. CDR1 is NSHNY, CDR2 SYGAGN, per germline. Between the trimmed V and J ends, which lost 4 bases and 0 bases, there was a span of 7 bases. Whole-study findings and limits: In lesional scalp, particularly from alopecia totalis/universalis, clonality was higher than in normal scalp. When scalp samples are sequenced, resident alphabeta T cells of normal skin are also captured.

This receptor was identified in a C3H/HeJ mouse with alopecia areata. MHC haplotype of the strain: H2-k. Sequenced material: CD4+ T cells sorted from a lymph node. The chain carries TRBV13-1 and TRBJ1-2, with D possibly TRBD1 on 5 matching bases. The CDR3 bases that were read are TGTGCCAGCAGTCAGGGAGCAAACTCC. It codes for CASSQGANS. From start to end, the CDR3 is CASSQGANSDYTF.